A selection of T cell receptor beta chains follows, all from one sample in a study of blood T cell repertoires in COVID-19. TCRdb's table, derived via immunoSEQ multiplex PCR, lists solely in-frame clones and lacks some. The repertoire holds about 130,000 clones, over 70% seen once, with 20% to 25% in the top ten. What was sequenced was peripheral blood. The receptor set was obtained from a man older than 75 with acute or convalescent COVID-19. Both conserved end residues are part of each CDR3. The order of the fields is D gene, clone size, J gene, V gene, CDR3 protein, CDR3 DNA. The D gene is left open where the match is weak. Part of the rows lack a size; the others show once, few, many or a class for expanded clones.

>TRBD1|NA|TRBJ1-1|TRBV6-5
CASSISTGVTEAFF
TGTGCCAGCAGCATATCGACAGGGGTAACTGAAGCTTTCTTT
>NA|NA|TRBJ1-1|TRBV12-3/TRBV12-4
CASSLAANTEAFF
TGTGCCAGCAGTTTAGCAGCGAACACTGAAGCTTTCTTT
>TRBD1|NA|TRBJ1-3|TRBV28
CASSPPQGAQSSGNTIYF
TGTGCCAGCAGTCCACCTCAGGGGGCTCAGAGCTCTGGAAACACCATATATTTT
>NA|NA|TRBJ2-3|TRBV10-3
CAIRTQGTDTQYF
TGTGCCATCAGAACCCAGGGCACAGATACGCAGTATTTT
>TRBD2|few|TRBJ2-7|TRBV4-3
CASSQDGTSSYEQYF
TGCGCCAGCAGCCAAGACGGGACTAGCTCCTACGAGCAGTACTTC
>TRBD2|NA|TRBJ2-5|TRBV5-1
CASRLGQRGLQETQYF
TGCGCCAGCAGGTTGGGCCAGCGGGGGCTACAAGAGACCCAGTACTTC
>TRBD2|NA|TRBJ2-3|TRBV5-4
CASSPGLAGGRAQYF
TGTGCCAGCAGCCCGGGACTAGCGGGGGGGCGGGCGCAGTATTTT
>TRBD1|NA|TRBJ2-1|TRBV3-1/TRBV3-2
CASSQGTGVHNEQFF
TGTGCCAGCAGCCAGGGGACAGGCGTCCACAATGAGCAGTTCTTC
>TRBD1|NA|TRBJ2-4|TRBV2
CASSNRGLGNIQYF
TGTGCCAGCAGTAACAGGGGTCTTGGAAACATTCAGTACTTC
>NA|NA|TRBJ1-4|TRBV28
CASSSVGEGEKLFF
TGTGCCAGCAGTTCCGTGGGGGAGGGCGAAAAACTGTTTTTT
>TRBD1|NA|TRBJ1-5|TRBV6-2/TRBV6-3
CASSYSVGQGDQPQHF
TGTGCCAGCAGTTACTCTGTAGGACAGGGGGATCAGCCCCAGCATTTT
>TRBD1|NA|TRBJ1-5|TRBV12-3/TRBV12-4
CASTDRVQPQHF
TGTGCCAGCACGGACAGGGTTCAGCCCCAGCATTTT
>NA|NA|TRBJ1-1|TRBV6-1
CASSEVRSTEAFF
TGTGCCAGCAGTGAAGTGAGAAGCACTGAAGCTTTCTTT
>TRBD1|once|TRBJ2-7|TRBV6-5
CASRSPGQGGEQYF
TGTGCCAGCAGATCGCCGGGACAGGGGGGTGAGCAGTACTTC
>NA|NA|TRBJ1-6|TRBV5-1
CASSSSAENSPLHF
TGCGCCAGCAGCTCCTCAGCGGAGAATTCACCCCTCCACTTT
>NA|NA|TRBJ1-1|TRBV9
CASSIQDRAGWTEAFF
TGTGCCAGCAGCATACAGGATAGGGCAGGTTGGACTGAAGCTTTCTTT
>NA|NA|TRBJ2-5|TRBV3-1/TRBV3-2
CASSQEWRGGTQYF
TGTGCCAGCAGCCAAGAGTGGAGGGGTGGGACCCAGTACTTC
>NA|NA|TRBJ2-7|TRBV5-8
CASSLESYEQYF
TGTGCCAGCAGCTTGGAGAGCTACGAGCAGTACTTC
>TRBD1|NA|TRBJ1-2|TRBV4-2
CASSQDLGRGQADGYTF
TGTGCCAGCAGCCAAGATCTGGGAAGGGGGCAGGCAGATGGCTACACCTTC
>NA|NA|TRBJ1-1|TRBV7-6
CASSLGQEMNTEAFF
TGTGCCAGCAGCTTAGGACAGGAGATGAACACTGAAGCTTTCTTT
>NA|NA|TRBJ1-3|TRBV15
CATSPRSKRAGGNTIYF
TGTGCCACCAGCCCCCGATCGAAAAGGGCGGGTGGAAACACCATATATTTT
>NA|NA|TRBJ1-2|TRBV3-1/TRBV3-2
CASSQDRRGEGYTF
TGTGCCAGCAGTCAAGACCGGAGGGGAGAAGGCTACACCTTC
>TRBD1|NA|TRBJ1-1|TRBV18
CASSPPGQGISEAFF
TGTGCCAGCTCACCCCCGGGACAGGGCATATCTGAAGCTTTCTTT
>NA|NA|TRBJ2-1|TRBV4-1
CASSQDPGAPYNEQFF
TGCGCCAGCAGCCAAGATCCAGGGGCCCCATACAATGAGCAGTTCTTC
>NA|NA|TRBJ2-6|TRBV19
CATRGGANVLTF
TGTGCCACCAGGGGTGGGGCCAACGTCCTGACTTTC
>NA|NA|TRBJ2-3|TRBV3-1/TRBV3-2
CASSWRRPLADTQYF
TGTGCCAGCAGCTGGCGGAGGCCCCTCGCAGATACGCAGTATTTT